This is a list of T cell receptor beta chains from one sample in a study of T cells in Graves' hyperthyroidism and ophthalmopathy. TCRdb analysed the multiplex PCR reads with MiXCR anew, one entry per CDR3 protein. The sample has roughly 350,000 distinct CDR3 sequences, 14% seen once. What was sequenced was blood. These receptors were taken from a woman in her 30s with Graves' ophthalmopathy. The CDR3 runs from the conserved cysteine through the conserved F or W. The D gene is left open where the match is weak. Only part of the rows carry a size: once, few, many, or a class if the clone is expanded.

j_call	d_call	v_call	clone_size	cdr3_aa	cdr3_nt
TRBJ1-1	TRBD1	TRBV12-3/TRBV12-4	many	CASSWDRRAEAFF	TGTGCCAGCAGTTGGGACAGGAGGGCTGAAGCTTTCTTT
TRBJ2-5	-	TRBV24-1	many	CATSDAAGTQYF	TGTGCCACCAGTGATGCAGCCGGGACCCAGTACTTC
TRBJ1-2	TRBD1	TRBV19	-	CASSDGTGPYGYTF	TGTGCCAGTAGTGACGGGACAGGGCCCTATGGCTACACCTTC
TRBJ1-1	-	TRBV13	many	CASSLPGTVNTEAFF	TGTGCCAGCAGCTTACCCGGGACCGTAAACACTGAAGCTTTCTTT
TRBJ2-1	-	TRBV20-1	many	CSARDGRSSYNEQFF	TGCAGTGCTAGAGATGGGAGGTCCTCCTACAATGAGCAGTTCTTC
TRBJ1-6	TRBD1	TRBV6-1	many	CASSRDRTGFNSPLHF	TGTGCCAGCAGTAGAGATCGGACAGGGTTTAATTCACCCCTCCACTTT
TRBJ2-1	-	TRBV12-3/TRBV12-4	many	CASYYNEQFF	TGTGCCAGCTACTACAATGAGCAGTTCTTC
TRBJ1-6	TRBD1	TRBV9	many	CASSAGQGAVNSPLHF	TGTGCCAGCAGCGCCGGACAGGGGGCGGTTAATTCACCCCTCCACTTT
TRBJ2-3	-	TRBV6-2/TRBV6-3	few	CASSYLGRSQYF	TGTGCCAGCAGTTACTTGGGGCGCTCGCAGTATTTT
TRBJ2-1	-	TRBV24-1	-	CDTSDEQGDGVNEQFF	TGTGACACCAGTGATGAGCAGGGAGATGGAGTAAATGAGCAGTTCTTC
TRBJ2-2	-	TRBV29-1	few	CSARWPNTGELFF	TGCAGCGCCCGGTGGCCGAACACCGGGGAGCTGTTTTTT
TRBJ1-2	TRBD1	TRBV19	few	CASSTNRGNGYTF	TGTGCCAGTAGTACTAACAGGGGGAATGGCTACACCTTC
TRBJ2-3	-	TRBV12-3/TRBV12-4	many	CASTSGTQGEIDTQYF	TGTGCCAGCACCTCGGGGACACAGGGTGAGATAGATACGCAGTATTTT
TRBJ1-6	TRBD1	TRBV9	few	CASSVGDRGTSPLHF	TGTGCCAGCAGCGTAGGGGACAGGGGTACTTCACCCCTCCACTTT
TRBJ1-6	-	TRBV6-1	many	CASSEAGSVFGSPLHF	TGTGCCAGCAGTGAAGCGGGGTCGGTCTTTGGATCACCCCTCCACTTT
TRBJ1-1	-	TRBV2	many	CASRGDTMNTEAFF	TGTGCCAGCAGGGGAGACACTATGAACACTGAAGCTTTCTTT
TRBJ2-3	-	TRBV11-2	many	CASSLARDTDTQYF	TGTGCCAGCAGCTTAGCCCGGGACACAGATACGCAGTATTTT
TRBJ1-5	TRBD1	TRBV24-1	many	CATSEGTGHQPQHF	TGTGCCACCAGTGAAGGGACAGGGCATCAGCCCCAGCATTTT
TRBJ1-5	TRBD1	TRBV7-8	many	CASSQDRTPNQPQHF	TGTGCCAGCAGCCAGGACAGGACACCGAATCAGCCCCAGCATTTT
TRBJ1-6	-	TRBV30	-	CAWMGQYNSPLHF	TGTGCCTGGATGGGACAATATAATTCACCCCTCCACTTT
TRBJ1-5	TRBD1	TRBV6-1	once	CASAGTGGFMSQHF	TGTGCCAGTGCCGGGACAGGGGGTTTTATGTCCCAGCATTTT
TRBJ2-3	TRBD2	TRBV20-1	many	CSAPHSGGAGDTQYF	TGCAGTGCTCCTCATAGCGGGGGGGCGGGAGATACGCAGTATTTT
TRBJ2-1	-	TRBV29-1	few	CSVEGDVAEPYNEQFF	TGCAGCGTTGAAGGAGACGTAGCGGAGCCCTACAATGAGCAGTTCTTC
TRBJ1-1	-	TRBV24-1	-	CATSEGPGNTEAFF	TGTGCCACCAGTGAGGGGCCTGGGAACACTGAAGCTTTCTTT
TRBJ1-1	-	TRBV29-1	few	CSTYWVRNTEAFF	TGCAGCACTTATTGGGTCAGGAACACTGAAGCTTTCTTT
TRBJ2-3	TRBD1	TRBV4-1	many	CASSQAGTGNSDTQYF	TGCGCCAGCAGCCAAGCCGGGACAGGGAATTCAGATACGCAGTATTTT
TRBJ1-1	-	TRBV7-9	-	CASSSRDKNTEAFF	TGTGCCAGCAGCTCGAGAGACAAGAACACTGAAGCTTTCTTT
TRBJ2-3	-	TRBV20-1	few	CSARLGYTDTQYF	TGCAGTGCTAGGCTCGGGTACACAGATACGCAGTATTTT
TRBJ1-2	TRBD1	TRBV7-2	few	CASSETDRGETF	TGTGCCAGCAGCGAGACGGACAGGGGGGAAACCTTC
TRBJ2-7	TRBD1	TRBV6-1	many	CASRGQGEYEQYF	TGTGCCAGCAGGGGACAGGGCGAGTACGAGCAGTACTTC
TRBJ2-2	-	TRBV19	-	CASNSARKAAQNTGELFF	TGTGCCAGTAACTCGGCCAGGAAAGCGGCACAGAACACCGGGGAGCTGTTTTTT
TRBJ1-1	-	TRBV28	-	CASTLRGPTEAFF	TGTGCCAGCACCCTCCGGGGGCCCACTGAAGCTTTCTTT
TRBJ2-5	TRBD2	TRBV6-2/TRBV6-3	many	CASSYSSGGVQETQYF	TGTGCCAGCAGTTACTCGTCGGGGGGGGTCCAAGAGACCCAGTACTTC
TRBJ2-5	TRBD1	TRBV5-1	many	CASSLGAGGEETQYF	TGCGCCAGCAGCTTGGGGGCAGGGGGCGAGGAGACCCAGTACTTC
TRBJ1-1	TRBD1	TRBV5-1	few	CASSFGQGVGEAFF	TGCGCCAGCAGTTTCGGACAGGGGGTTGGTGAAGCTTTCTTT
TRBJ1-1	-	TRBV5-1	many	CASRDGNTEAFF	TGCGCCAGCCGGGACGGGAACACTGAAGCTTTCTTT
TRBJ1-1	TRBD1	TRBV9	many	CASSADPGQVNTEAFF	TGTGCCAGCAGCGCGGATCCTGGACAGGTGAACACTGAAGCTTTCTTT
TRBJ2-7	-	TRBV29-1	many	CSVGGRHEQYF	TGCAGCGTAGGGGGAAGACACGAGCAGTACTTC
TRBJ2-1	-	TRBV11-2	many	CASSLVRGLGEQFF	TGTGCCAGCAGCTTAGTTAGGGGCTTGGGTGAGCAGTTCTTC
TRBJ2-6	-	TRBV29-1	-	CSVLLRISGANVLTF	TGCAGCGTCCTATTACGCATCTCTGGGGCCAACGTCCTGACTTTC
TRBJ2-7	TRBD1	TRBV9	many	CASSVGSGRGSDEQYF	TGTGCCAGCAGCGTAGGGAGCGGCAGGGGGTCAGACGAGCAGTACTTC
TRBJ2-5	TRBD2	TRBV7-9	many	CASSSTLAGGDVETQYF	TGTGCCAGCAGCTCAACATTAGCGGGGGGAGACGTAGAGACCCAGTACTTC
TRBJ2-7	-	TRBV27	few	CASSLSFRGTPSGFGEQYF	TGTGCCAGCAGTTTATCATTTCGGGGGACCCCCAGTGGGTTCGGCGAGCAGTACTTC
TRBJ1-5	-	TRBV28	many	CASSLKRQPQHF	TGTGCCAGCAGTCTAAAGAGGCAGCCCCAGCATTTT
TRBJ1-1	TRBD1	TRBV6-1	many	CASRQGLIEAFF	TGTGCCAGCCGACAGGGGCTTATTGAAGCTTTCTTT
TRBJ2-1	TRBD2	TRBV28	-	CASSFSASGDYNEQFF	TGTGCCAGCAGTTTCTCGGCTAGCGGGGATTACAATGAGCAGTTCTTC
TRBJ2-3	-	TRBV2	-	CASRENPNTQYF	TGTGCCAGCCGTGAGAATCCCAATACGCAGTATTTT
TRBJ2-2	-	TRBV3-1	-	CASSQDLEASGELFF	TGTGCCAGCAGCCAAGATCTTGAGGCCTCCGGGGAGCTGTTTTTT
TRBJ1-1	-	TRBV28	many	CASSPSSQVIVEAFF	TGTGCCAGCAGCCCCTCCTCCCAGGTAATAGTTGAAGCTTTCTTT
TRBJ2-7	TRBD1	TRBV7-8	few	CASSTGTGEQYF	TGTGCCAGCAGCACCGGGACAGGCGAGCAGTACTTC
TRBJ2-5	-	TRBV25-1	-	CASTAPSRETQYF	TGTGCCAGCACCGCCCCGTCCCGGGAGACCCAGTACTTC
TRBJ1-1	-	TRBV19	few	CASTAQGVLLPETMNTEAFF	TGTGCCAGTACCGCCCAAGGGGTCCTTCTACCCGAAACCATGAACACTGAAGCTTTCTTT
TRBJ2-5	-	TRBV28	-	CASRDHSGPHQETQYF	TGTGCCAGCAGGGATCATTCAGGGCCCCACCAAGAGACCCAGTACTTC
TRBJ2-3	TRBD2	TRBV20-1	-	CSARFFQGTRRGTDTQYF	TGCAGTGCTAGATTTTTCCAGGGGACTAGACGGGGCACAGATACGCAGTATTTT
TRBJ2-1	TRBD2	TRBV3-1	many	CASSQRTSGGSNEQFF	TGTGCCAGCAGCCAACGGACTAGCGGGGGCTCCAATGAGCAGTTCTTC
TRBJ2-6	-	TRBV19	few	CASTPWFGANVLTF	TGTGCCAGCACACCCTGGTTTGGGGCCAACGTCCTGACTTTC
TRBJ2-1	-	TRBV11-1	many	CASSSVDGVPPNNEQFF	TGTGCCAGCAGCTCAGTCGATGGAGTACCACCCAACAATGAGCAGTTCTTC